This T cell receptor beta chain was identified in a study of beta chain features in type 1 diabetes. Findings and limits, study-wide: PCR might show a preference for shorter templates, equally across patients and controls.

This clone was observed many times. No antigen is known for it. One junction end does not reproduce the germline sequence, and a read error may be involved. Isolated RNA was reverse transcribed in full, so expressed TCRB transcripts were sequenced. Assay used: immunoSEQ multiplex PCR; TCRdb lists only in-frame clones, some missing. This table has roughly 150,000 clones, around 10% appearing once. The length of the CDR3 is 15 residues. Germline values: CDR1 SSHAT, CDR2 FNYEAQ (reference sequence). The chain is built from TRBV7-7 and TRBJ2-3; the D gene is possibly TRBD2 (7 bases). This TCR derives from a man aged 18 to 30 in good health. The source material was central memory CD4+ T cells from blood. The CDR3 loop is CASSLGGAATDTQYF. The CDR3 region has the DNA TGTGCTAGCAGCTTAGGGGGGGCCGCCACAGATACGCAGTATTTT.